A selection of T cell receptor beta chains follows, all from one sample in a study of PD-1 blockade in classical Hodgkin lymphoma. Generated by immunoSEQ multiplex PCR, the TCRdb table keeps only in-frame clones and is missing some. The repertoire holds approximately 46,000 clones, with about 73% as singletons. Sequencing used peripheral blood mononuclear cells (PBMCs), obtained at baseline. These receptors all come from a human donor with classical Hodgkin lymphoma. Both conserved end residues are part of each CDR3. Each record gives: J gene, V gene, clone size, D gene, CDR3 protein, CDR3 DNA. The D gene is left open where the match is weak. Rows may omit the clone size; those that give it use once, few, many or a size class.

J: TRBJ2-1
V: TRBV28
size: -
D: -
CDR3: CASSFTGFSYNEQFF
DNA: TGTGCCAGCAGTTTTACCGGCTTCTCCTACAATGAGCAGTTCTTC

J: TRBJ1-1
V: TRBV7-6
size: few
D: -
CDR3: CASSKQDMNTEAFF
DNA: TGTGCCAGCAGCAAACAGGACATGAACACTGAAGCTTTCTTT

J: TRBJ2-2
V: TRBV5-6
size: once
D: -
CDR3: CASSLALMGELFF
DNA: TGTGCCAGCAGTTTAGCGTTAATGGGGGAGCTGTTTTTT

J: TRBJ2-3
V: TRBV9
size: -
D: TRBD2
CDR3: CASSASGYTDTQYF
DNA: TGTGCCAGCAGCGCTAGCGGTTACACAGATACGCAGTATTTT

J: TRBJ2-3
V: TRBV5-1
size: -
D: -
CDR3: CASSLALETQYF
DNA: TGCGCCAGCAGCTTGGCGCTGGAGACGCAGTATTTT

J: TRBJ2-7
V: TRBV27
size: -
D: -
CDR3: CASSSDGYEQYF
DNA: TGTGCCAGCAGCTCAGACGGCTACGAGCAGTACTTC

J: TRBJ1-5
V: TRBV28
size: -
D: TRBD1
CDR3: CASSLVGSVDRRNQPQHF
DNA: TGTGCCAGCAGTTTAGTGGGGAGTGTGGACAGGCGTAATCAGCCCCAGCATTTT

J: TRBJ2-1
V: TRBV18
size: few
D: -
CDR3: CASSPPLEDYNEQFF
DNA: TGTGCCAGCTCACCACCGTTGGAGGACTACAATGAGCAGTTCTTC

J: TRBJ1-2
V: TRBV6-5
size: -
D: -
CDR3: CASRPTGNYGYTF
DNA: TGTGCCAGCAGACCAACAGGGAACTATGGCTACACCTTC

J: TRBJ2-1
V: TRBV6-5
size: -
D: -
CDR3: CASSAGTSTYNEQFF
DNA: TGTGCCAGCAGTGCCGGGACCTCAACCTACAATGAGCAGTTCTTC

J: TRBJ2-5
V: TRBV19
size: -
D: TRBD1
CDR3: CASSVPRGLETQYF
DNA: TGTGCCAGTAGTGTACCTAGGGGGCTGGAGACCCAGTACTTC